The next 17 T cell receptor beta chains were all read from a single sample in a study of cytomegalovirus exposure and HLA in healthy donors. Primers: 60 Vbeta forward and 13 Jbeta reverse. The repertoire was sequenced with immunoSEQ multiplex PCR; TCRdb's copy has only in-frame clones and lacks some. Of just over 150,000 clones in the sample, approximately 76% were seen once. The sequenced material came from PBMCs. These receptor sequences come from a female donor in good health and CMV-seronegative.

The chain is built from TRBV19 and TRBJ2-7; TRBD2 matches 7 bases. The ends lost 5 bases at V and 1 base at J; junction bases unmatched: 5. Germline values: CDR1 LNHDA, CDR2 SQIVND (reference sequence). The CDR3 sequence is 14 residues long. As DNA, the CDR3 is TGTGCCAGTAGTCTCCGGGAGGAGTCCTACGAGCAGTACTTC. Its translation is CASSLREESYEQYF.

The V gene is TRBV30, the J gene TRBJ1-1; D is undetermined. Trimming removed 0 bases at V and 4 bases at J, with 9 bases between. CDR3 length: 13 residues. Per the germline V gene, CDR1 is GTSNPN and CDR2 is SVGIG (reference sequence). The CDR3 sequence is CAWSVMGTTEAFF. The CDR3 nucleotides read TGTGCCTGGAGTGTAATGGGCACCACTGAAGCTTTCTTT.

The CDR3 sequence is CASSYPGGSEAFF. The CDR3 coding sequence is TGTGCCAGCAGTTACCCCGGGGGGTCTGAAGCTTTCTTT. The chain has TRBV6-6 and TRBJ1-1, with D maybe TRBD1 (5 bases). The CDR3 contains 13 residues. From germline, CDR1 is MNHNY and CDR2 SVGAGI (reference sequence). V lost 2 bases to trimming and J lost 6 bases, with 10 bases between them.

This sequence joins TRBV5-1 and TRBJ1-4; 9 bases align to TRBD1. Germline CDR1 and CDR2: SGHRS and YFSETQ. Trimming at V came to 4 bases and at J to 2 bases, leaving 6 bases not matched to a gene. This CDR3 region has 16 residues. The CDR3 bases are TGCGCCAGCAGCGGGGGACAGGGAGTGACTAATGAAAAACTGTTTTTT. It specifies CASSGGQGVTNEKLFF.

V is TRBV2 and J is TRBJ2-5; perhaps TRBD1 as D (5 bases). Germline V gene data show CDR1 as SNHLY and CDR2 as FYNNEI. The length of the CDR3 is 13 residues. Trimming left V 8 bases short and J 2 bases short, with 12 bases between. The chain's CDR3 is CASQRSGQETQYF. CDR3 coding DNA: TGTGCCAGCCAGAGGTCAGGGCAAGAGACCCAGTACTTC.

The chain combines TRBV7-8 with TRBJ1-5; 10 positions match TRBD1. Germline-derived CDR1 and CDR2 are SGHVS and FQNEAQ. Trimming took 5 bases from V and 4 from J; bases not matched to a gene: 2. The CDR3 sequence is 14 residues long. The CDR3 sequence: CASSRQGANQPQHF. The CDR3 nucleotides are TGTGCCAGCAGCCGACAGGGGGCGAATCAGCCCCAGCATTTT. The full variable domain, rest sourced from reference TRBV7-8 and TRBJ1-5, is GAGVSQSPRYKVAKRGQDVALRCDPISGHVSLFWYQQALGQGPEFLTYFQNEAQLDKSGLPSDRFFAERPEGSVSTLKIQRTQQEDSAVYLCASSRQGANQPQHFGDGTRLSIL.

This clone was seen only once. This chain connects TRBV7-3 to TRBJ2-5, with D possibly being TRBD2 (5 bases). Trimming stripped 5 bases from V and 6 bases from J, with 13 bases between. The CDR3 covers 13 residues. Germline V CDR1 and CDR2: SGHTA, FQGTGA. The CDR3 loop reads CASSRGPGKTQYF. The CDR3 DNA follows: TGTGCCAGCAGCCGAGGACCGGGGAAGACCCAGTACTTC.

Written as DNA, the CDR3 is TGCGCCAGCAGCCAAACCACAGGGGGTAGGACCGGGGAGCTGTTTTTT. This gives the protein CASSQTTGGRTGELFF. The gene calls are TRBV4-1 and TRBJ2-2, with 8 bases fitting TRBD1. Trimming removed 2 bases from V and 5 bases from J; junction bases left unmatched: 7. From germline, CDR1 is MGHRA and CDR2 YSYEKL. This CDR3 has 16 residues.

This chain uses TRBV7-2 with TRBJ1-2, with 7 bases lining up with TRBD1. Trimming removed 5 bases from V and 4 bases from J; junction bases left unmatched: 7. CDR3 size: 14 residues. The germline gives CDR1 SGHTA, CDR2 FQGNSA. Written as DNA, the CDR3 is TGTGCCAGCAGCCTGGGACAGCGGACCTATGGCTACACCTTC. This encodes CASSLGQRTYGYTF.

This clone was found a few times. The chain links TRBV14 to TRBJ2-7; 13 nucleotides agree with TRBD2. Germline-derived CDR1 and CDR2 are SGHDN and FVKESK. V lost 4 bases and J lost 5; bases outside the gene matches: 5. The CDR3 spans 15 residues. The CDR3 region is CASSPLAGGPNEQYF. Here the CDR3 DNA reads TGTGCCAGCAGCCCACTAGCGGGAGGGCCGAACGAGCAGTACTTC.

This chain links TRBV30 with TRBJ2-1; D gene uncertain. Between the trimmed V and J ends, which lost 0 bases and 0 bases, there was a span of 9 bases. Per germline, CDR1 GTSNPN and CDR2 SVGIG (reference sequence). This CDR3 is 15 amino acids long. CDR3 amino acids: CAWSVFESSYNEQFF. CDR3 coding DNA: TGTGCCTGGAGTGTTTTTGAGAGCTCCTACAATGAGCAGTTCTTC. Combining the CDR3 with reference TRBV30 and TRBJ2-1 gives the whole variable domain SQTIHQWPATLVQPVGSPLSLECTVEGTSNPNLYWYRQAAGRGLQLLFYSVGIGQISSEVPQNLSASRPQDRQFILSSKKLLLSDSGFYLCAWSVFESSYNEQFFGPGTRLTVL.

The gene calls are TRBV5-1 and TRBJ1-2; 9 nucleotides agree with TRBD1. CDR3 size: 16 residues. The junction had 10 bases not matched to a gene; V was cut back by 3 bases and J by 4 bases. Germline V gene lookup returns CDR1 SGHRS and CDR2 YFSETQ. CDR3 amino acids: CASSSGTGSKVYGYTF. The DNA for the CDR3 is TGCGCCAGCAGCTCCGGGACAGGGTCGAAAGTCTATGGCTACACCTTC.

The V call is TRBV19, the J call TRBJ1-1; a weak D match, TRBD1 (6 bases). V lost 7 bases and J lost 1, with 13 bases in between. From germline, CDR1 is LNHDA and CDR2 SQIVND (reference sequence). This CDR3 comprises 14 residues. CDR3 sequence reads: CASTPPGENTEAFF. In DNA, the CDR3 is TGTGCCAGTACCCCTCCAGGGGAGAACACTGAAGCTTTCTTT. The whole variable domain, remainder taken from reference TRBV19 and TRBJ1-1, is DGGITQSPKYLFRKEGQNVTLSCEQNLNHDAMYWYRQDPGQGLRLIYYSQIVNDFQKGDIAEGYSVSREKKESFPLTVTSAQKNPTAFYLCASTPPGENTEAFFGQGTRLTVV.

Worth noting for this clone: The identical CDR3 is also encoded by other nucleotide sequences in the sample. CDR3 sequence (DNA): TGTGCCAGCAGTCCCCGAGACTGGTTTAGCAATCAGCCCCAGCATTTT. Protein: CASSPRDWFSNQPQHF. The rearrangement joins TRBV27 to TRBJ1-5; D remains unclear. V dropped 5 bases and J dropped 0 bases, with 14 bases sitting between them. The CDR3 consists of 16 residues. Germline-derived CDR1 and CDR2 are MNHEY and SMNVEV (reference sequence).

This clone is medium-sized by share. This sequence joins TRBV25-1 and TRBJ2-7; 8 bases map to TRBD1. This CDR3 region has 15 residues. CDR1 MGHDK and CDR2 SYGVNS come from the germline V gene. The trim removed 2 bases at V and 3 bases at J, leaving 6 bases unmatched. CDR3 amino acids: CASSERGQGHYEQYF. The DNA of the CDR3 is TGTGCCAGCAGTGAACGTGGACAGGGACACTACGAGCAGTACTTC.

This clone was observed once. The rearrangement uses TRBV4-2 and TRBJ2-3; 7 bases align to TRBD2. This CDR3 contains 18 residues. Germline V gives CDR1 LGHNA, CDR2 YNFKEQ. V lost 0 bases, J lost 2 bases, and 11 bases stayed unmatched. The CDR3 spells CASSQDSASGLPTDTQYF. In DNA form, the CDR3 reads TGTGCCAGCAGCCAAGATTCGGCTAGCGGTTTACCCACAGATACGCAGTATTTT.

The chain is built from TRBV28 and TRBJ1-3, with a weak D call TRBD1 (6 bases). There are 18 residues in the CDR3. Germline CDR1 reads MDHEN; CDR2 reads SYDVKM. The V gene lost 4 bases and the J gene lost 0 bases, with 19 bases spanning the gap. Here the CDR3 reads CASSWDKQPVFSGNTIYF. The CDR3 bases are TGTGCCAGCAGTTGGGACAAACAGCCTGTATTCTCTGGAAACACCATATATTTT.